A selection of T cell receptor beta chains follows, all from one sample in a study of T cells after yellow fever vaccination. TCRdb processed the 5' RACE reads anew with MiXCR; each CDR3 protein has one entry. The sample records hundreds of thousands of distinct CDR3 sequences, over 4% being singletons. The specimen comprised PBMCs, sampled 5 days after the yellow fever booster vaccination. These receptors all come from a man younger than 30 who received the YFV17D yellow fever vaccine. CDR3s include the opening cysteine and the closing phenylalanine or tryptophan. Each record gives: clone size, J gene, D gene, V gene, CDR3 protein. A D gene is named only where the DNA matches it firmly. Clone size, where shown, is once, few, many, or a class for clones that have expanded.

>many|TRBJ1-2|-|TRBV25-1
CASKRGLGGYTF
>few|TRBJ2-5|-|TRBV20-1
CSAPARRETQYF
>many|TRBJ1-4|-|TRBV20-1
CSAGGGATNEKLFF
>-|TRBJ2-1|-|TRBV18
CASSPLTGGEQFF
>many|TRBJ1-6|-|TRBV6-2/TRBV6-3
CASSYGTGNSPLHF
>-|TRBJ1-6|TRBD1|TRBV2
CASRQGQGMDSPLHF
>-|TRBJ1-5|-|TRBV6-6
CASSPDSRPQHF
>-|TRBJ1-1|-|TRBV12-3/TRBV12-4
CASSFREHTEAFF
>few|TRBJ1-1|-|TRBV29-1
CSVWGGNTEAFF
>-|TRBJ2-1|TRBD1|TRBV12-3/TRBV12-4
CASSSREDRRQGNEQFF
>-|TRBJ2-3|TRBD2|TRBV29-1
CSVEEGLAGFTDTQYF
>few|TRBJ1-3|-|TRBV20-1
CSAPRGAGNTIYF
>many|TRBJ1-2|-|TRBV7-2
CASSQGQNYGYTF
>many|TRBJ2-1|-|TRBV5-1
CASSLDASFNEQFF
>-|TRBJ2-1|-|TRBV7-2
CASSSQGYPYNEQFF
>few|TRBJ2-1|TRBD2|TRBV20-1
CSARAWVGLAGVAYNEQFF
>-|TRBJ1-2|TRBD1|TRBV5-1
CASSSRVGQRIANYGYTF
>-|TRBJ2-1|-|TRBV29-1
CSVEDLRLTGDEQFF
>many|TRBJ2-7|TRBD2|TRBV7-9
CASTLAGLPYEQYF
>once|TRBJ1-2|-|TRBV3-1
CASSVREAPSYGYTF
>-|TRBJ1-2|-|TRBV5-1
CASSLHRGQDYGYTF
>many|TRBJ1-2|TRBD1|TRBV10-3
CAINSGDRTGYTF
>-|TRBJ2-5|TRBD2|TRBV7-8
CASSPAVAGGIVKTQYF
>-|TRBJ2-2|TRBD2|TRBV3-1
CASSQAPGTRFGELFF
>many|TRBJ1-2|TRBD1|TRBV29-1
CSVEGQGSYGYTF
>many|TRBJ2-2|-|TRBV18
CASSSGTGELFF
>many|TRBJ2-7|TRBD1|TRBV5-1
CASTPRAGTGDYEQYF
>many|TRBJ2-2|-|TRBV5-1
CASSLVASFTGELFF
>-|TRBJ1-2|-|TRBV9
CASSVGFSNYGYTF
>-|TRBJ2-7|TRBD2|TRBV4-2
CASSQDRTSDEQYF
>many|TRBJ1-6|-|TRBV5-5
CASHRRGGSSPLHF
>few|TRBJ1-1|-|TRBV20-1
CSAGTLRRIPEAFF
>few|TRBJ1-2|TRBD1|TRBV12-3/TRBV12-4
CASSYPSGQGLGYTF
>-|TRBJ2-5|TRBD2|TRBV9
CASSVASSGVQETQYF
>few|TRBJ2-7|TRBD2|TRBV27
CASRTSPGEQYF
>many|TRBJ2-3|TRBD1|TRBV5-6
CATRVQGASDTQYF
>few|TRBJ2-4|TRBD2|TRBV4-2
CASSQDRGSGDLLAKNIQYF